Sequencing of this T cell receptor (beta chain) was carried out in a study of neurological immune-mediated disorders. This clonotype showed up many times. Losses at the gene ends were 0 bases for V and 4 bases for J; bases not matched to a gene: 0. The germline CDR1 and CDR2 sequences are ENHRY and SYGVKD. The CDR3 is 15 amino acids. The output of every sequencing run, over 180 million TCR-beta sequences, came from 15-18 subjects. TCRdb used MiXCR to reprocess the 5' RACE reads, holding one entry per CDR3 protein. The sample shows about 21,000 distinct CDR3 sequences, around 16% of them seen only once.

The TCR sequence derives from a female donor with HTLV-1-associated myelopathy (HAM/TSP). The chain joins TRBV10-3 to TRBJ2-1, with 10 positions matching TRBD2. The specimen was PBMCs. The CDR3 is CAISESSGGYNEQFF. The CDR3, as DNA: TGTGCCATCAGTGAGTCTAGCGGGGGGTACAATGAGCAGTTCTTC.